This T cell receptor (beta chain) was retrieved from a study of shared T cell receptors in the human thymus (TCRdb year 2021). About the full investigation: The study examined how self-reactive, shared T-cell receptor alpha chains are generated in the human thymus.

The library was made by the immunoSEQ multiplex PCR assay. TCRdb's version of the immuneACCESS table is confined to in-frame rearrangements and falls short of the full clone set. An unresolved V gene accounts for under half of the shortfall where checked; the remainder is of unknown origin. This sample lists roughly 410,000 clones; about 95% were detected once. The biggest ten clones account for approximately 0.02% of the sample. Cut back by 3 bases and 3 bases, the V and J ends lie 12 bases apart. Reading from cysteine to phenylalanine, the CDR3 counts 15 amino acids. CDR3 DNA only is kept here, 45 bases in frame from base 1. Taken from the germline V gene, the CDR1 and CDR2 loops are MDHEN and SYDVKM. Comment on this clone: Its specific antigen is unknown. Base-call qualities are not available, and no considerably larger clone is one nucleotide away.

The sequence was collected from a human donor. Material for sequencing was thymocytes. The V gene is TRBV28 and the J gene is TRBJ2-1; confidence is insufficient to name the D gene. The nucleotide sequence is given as TGTGCCAGCAGTTTCGCCACCAGTCTCTACAATGAGCAGTTCTTC. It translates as CASSFATSLYNEQFF.